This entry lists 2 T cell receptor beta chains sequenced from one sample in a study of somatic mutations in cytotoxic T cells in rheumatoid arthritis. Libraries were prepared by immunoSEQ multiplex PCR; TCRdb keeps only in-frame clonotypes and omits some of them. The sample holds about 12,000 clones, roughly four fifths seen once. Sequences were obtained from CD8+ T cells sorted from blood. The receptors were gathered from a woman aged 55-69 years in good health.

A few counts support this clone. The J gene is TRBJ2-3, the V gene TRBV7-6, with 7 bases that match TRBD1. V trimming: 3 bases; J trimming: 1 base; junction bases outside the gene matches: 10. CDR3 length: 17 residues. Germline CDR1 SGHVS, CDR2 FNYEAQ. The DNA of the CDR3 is TGTGCCAGCAGCTTGACCGCTGACAGGGCAGGCACAGATACGCAGTATTTT. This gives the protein CASSLTADRAGTDTQYF.

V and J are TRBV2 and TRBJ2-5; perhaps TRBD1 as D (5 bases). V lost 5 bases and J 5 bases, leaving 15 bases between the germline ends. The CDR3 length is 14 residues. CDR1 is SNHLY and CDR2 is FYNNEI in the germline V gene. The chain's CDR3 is CASSLRRAQETQYF. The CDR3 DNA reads TGTGCCAGCAGTCTCCGCAGGGCCCAGGAGACCCAGTACTTC.